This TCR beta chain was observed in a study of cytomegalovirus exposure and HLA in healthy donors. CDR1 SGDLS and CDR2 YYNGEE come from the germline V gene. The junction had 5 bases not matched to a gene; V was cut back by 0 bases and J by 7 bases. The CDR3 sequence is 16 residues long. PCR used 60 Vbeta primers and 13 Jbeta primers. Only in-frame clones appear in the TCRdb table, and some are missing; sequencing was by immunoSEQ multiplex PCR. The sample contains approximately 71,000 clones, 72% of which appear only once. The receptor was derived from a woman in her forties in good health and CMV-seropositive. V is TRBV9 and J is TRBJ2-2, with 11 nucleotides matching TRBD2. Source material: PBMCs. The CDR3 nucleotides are TGTGCCAGCAGCGTAGATGTAGCGGGGGGGAACGGGGAGCTGTTTTTT. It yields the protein CASSVDVAGGNGELFF.